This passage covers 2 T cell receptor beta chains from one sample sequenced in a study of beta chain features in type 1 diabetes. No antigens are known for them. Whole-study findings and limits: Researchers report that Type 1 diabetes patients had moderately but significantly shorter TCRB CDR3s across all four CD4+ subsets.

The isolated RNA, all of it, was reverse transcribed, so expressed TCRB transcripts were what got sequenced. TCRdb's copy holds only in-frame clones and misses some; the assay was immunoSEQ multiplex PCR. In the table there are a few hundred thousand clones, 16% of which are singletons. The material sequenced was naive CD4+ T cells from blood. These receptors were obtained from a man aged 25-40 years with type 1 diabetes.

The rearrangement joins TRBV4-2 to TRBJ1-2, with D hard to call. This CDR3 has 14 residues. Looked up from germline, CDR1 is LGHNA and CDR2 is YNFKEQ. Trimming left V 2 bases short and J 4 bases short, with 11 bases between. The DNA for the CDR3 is TGTGCCAGCAGCCAAAGGCCACGAACCTATGGCTACACCTTC. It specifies CASSQRPRTYGYTF.

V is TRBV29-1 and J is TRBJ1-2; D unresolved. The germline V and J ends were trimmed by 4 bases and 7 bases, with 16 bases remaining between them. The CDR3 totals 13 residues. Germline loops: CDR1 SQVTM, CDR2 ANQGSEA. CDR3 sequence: CSVASLLNPGYTF. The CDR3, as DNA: TGCAGCGTTGCCTCCTTACTTAATCCTGGCTACACCTTC.